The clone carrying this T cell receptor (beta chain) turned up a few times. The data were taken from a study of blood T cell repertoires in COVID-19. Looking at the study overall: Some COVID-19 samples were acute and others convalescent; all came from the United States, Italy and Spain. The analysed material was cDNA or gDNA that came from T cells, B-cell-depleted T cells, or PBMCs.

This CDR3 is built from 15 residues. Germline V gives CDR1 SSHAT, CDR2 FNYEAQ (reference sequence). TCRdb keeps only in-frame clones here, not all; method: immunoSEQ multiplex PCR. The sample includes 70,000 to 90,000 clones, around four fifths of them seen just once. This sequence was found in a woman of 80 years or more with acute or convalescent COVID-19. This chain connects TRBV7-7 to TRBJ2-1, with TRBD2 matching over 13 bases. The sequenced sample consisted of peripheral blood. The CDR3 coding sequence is TGTGCTAGCGCCGCGGGACTAGCGGGGTACAATGAGCAGTTCTTC. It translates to CASAAGLAGYNEQFF.